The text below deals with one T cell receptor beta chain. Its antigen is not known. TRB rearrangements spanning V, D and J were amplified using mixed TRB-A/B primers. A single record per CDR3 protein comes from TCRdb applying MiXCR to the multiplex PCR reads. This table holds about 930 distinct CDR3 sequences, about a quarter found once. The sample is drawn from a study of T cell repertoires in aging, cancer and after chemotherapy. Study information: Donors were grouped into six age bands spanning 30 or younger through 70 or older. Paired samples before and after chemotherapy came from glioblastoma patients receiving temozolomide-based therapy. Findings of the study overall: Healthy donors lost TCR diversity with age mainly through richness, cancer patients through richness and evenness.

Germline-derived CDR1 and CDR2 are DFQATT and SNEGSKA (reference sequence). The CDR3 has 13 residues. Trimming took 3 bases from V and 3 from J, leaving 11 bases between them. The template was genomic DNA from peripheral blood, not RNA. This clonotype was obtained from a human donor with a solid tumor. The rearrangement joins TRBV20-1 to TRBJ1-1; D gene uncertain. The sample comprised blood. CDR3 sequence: CSARTNRDTEAFF. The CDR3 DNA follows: TGCAGTGCTAGGACAAATCGCGACACTGAAGCTTTCTTT.